This T cell receptor (beta chain) was found in a study of neurological immune-mediated disorders. Trimming pared 1 base from V and 4 bases from J, leaving 7 bases between. CDR3 length equals 13 residues. Germline V CDR1 and CDR2: LNHNV, YYDKDF (reference sequence). TCRdb reprocessed the 5' RACE reads via MiXCR and lists one record per CDR3 protein. The table includes tens of thousands of distinct CDR3 sequences, 3.8% detected once. This clonotype has a count of ten or more. Its antigen is unknown. Study-wide findings and caveats: Phylogenetic grouping assigned the repertoires of 18 of 34 multiple sclerosis patients to one related-CDR3 cluster, which constitutes a possible signature.

The TCR originated in a man in his 60s with multiple sclerosis. The rearrangement uses TRBV15 and TRBJ1-1; D unclear. Sample: PBMCs. The CDR3 DNA reads TGTGCCACCAGCAGAGGAAAAGGCACTGAAGCTTTCTTT. Encoded protein: CATSRGKGTEAFF.